Detailed here is one T cell receptor (beta chain). Indicated time point: peripheral blood 6 weeks after treatment start. The sample originates from a study of PD-L1 blockade in urothelial cancer. The wider study: Timepoints chosen for blood analysis were 3 weeks (second dose) and 6 weeks after treatment start.

PCRs were each spiked with synthetic TCR analog templates. Profiling relied on immunoSEQ multiplex PCR, and the TCRdb table lists in-frame clones only, not all of them. The sample yields about 76,000 clones, 80% to 95% seen once. Germline values: CDR1 SGHNT, CDR2 YYREEE (reference sequence). The CDR3 contains 14 residues. V lost 3 bases and J lost 1; bases outside the gene matches: 2. V gene TRBV5-4 combines with J gene TRBJ2-3; 7 nucleotides line up with TRBD2. Sample: PBMCs, taken around atezolizumab (anti-PD-L1) treatment. This clonotype was obtained from an elderly woman with urothelial cancer. The CDR3 nucleotides are TGTGCCAGCAGCTCTCTAGCGGGCACAGATACGCAGTATTTT. It is translated as CASSSLAGTDTQYF.